A selection of T cell receptor beta chains follows, all from one sample in a study of tissue T cells after allogeneic stem cell transplantation. The protocol was immunoSEQ multiplex PCR, while the TCRdb copy is restricted to in-frame clones and leaves out a portion. In the table there are more than 6,500 clones, about 56% of which are singletons. Sequences were derived from duodenum tissue, sampled at autopsy. These receptors were collected from a female donor aged 60 or older with lung cancer. Each CDR3 is given without its conserved first and last residue.

TRBV7-3	TRBJ2-1	13	ASSPGLAAHNEQF
TRBV4-1	TRBJ1-1	13	ASSQEDWTGAEAF
TRBV4-3	TRBJ1-6	13	ASSQDFGGDSPLH
TRBV11-3	TRBJ2-1	11	ASSSRDGGEQF
TRBV28	TRBJ2-7	14	ASSTLAGAYSYEQY
TRBV5-1	TRBJ1-5	16	ASSLSGQGAFSNQPQH
TRBV30	TRBJ1-5	15	AWKSGTDAWGNQPQH
TRBV11-2	TRBJ2-7	15	ASSAPGTGRAAYEQY
TRBV7-6	TRBJ2-3	14	ASSLGPSGNTDTQY
TRBV6-5	TRBJ1-2	11	ASKEGKNYGYT